Listed below are T cell receptor beta chains from one sample, sequenced in a study of cytomegalovirus exposure and HLA in healthy donors. Assay: immunoSEQ multiplex PCR; the TCRdb copy retains only in-frame clones and omits some. This sample has 130,000 or so clones, with 65% to 80% found just once. Source material: PBMCs. These receptors were taken from a woman in her late teens or twenties in good health and CMV-seronegative. Each CDR3 is given with its conserved first and last residue. The order of the fields is J gene, clone size, D gene, V gene, CDR3 protein, CDR3 DNA. A D gene is named only where the DNA matches it firmly. Size is omitted from some rows. Given values are once, few, many or a class for expanded clones.

j_gene: TRBJ2-2; abundance: -; d_gene: TRBD1; v_gene: TRBV27; CDR3aa: CASYSGTANTGELFF; CDR3nt: TGTGCCAGTTACTCCGGGACAGCGAACACCGGGGAGCTGTTTTTT
j_gene: TRBJ1-3; abundance: once; d_gene: -; v_gene: TRBV11-2; CDR3aa: CASSFIEGPGNTIYF; CDR3nt: TGTGCCAGCAGCTTCATTGAGGGCCCTGGAAACACCATATATTTT
j_gene: TRBJ1-1; abundance: -; d_gene: -; v_gene: TRBV5-1; CDR3aa: CASSFTRAPMNTEAFF; CDR3nt: TGCGCCAGCAGCTTCACCAGGGCGCCGATGAACACTGAAGCTTTCTTT
j_gene: TRBJ2-2; abundance: -; d_gene: TRBD1; v_gene: TRBV27; CDR3aa: CASHSLRGPRVGELFF; CDR3nt: TGTGCCAGCCACTCACTCAGGGGGCCAAGAGTCGGGGAGCTGTTTTTT
j_gene: TRBJ2-5; abundance: once; d_gene: -; v_gene: TRBV14; CDR3aa: CASSQDAPGIRGETQYF; CDR3nt: TGTGCCAGCAGCCAAGATGCCCCAGGCATTCGGGGGGAGACCCAGTACTTC
j_gene: TRBJ2-5; abundance: -; d_gene: -; v_gene: TRBV9; CDR3aa: CASSSRDLRGETQYF; CDR3nt: TGTGCCAGCAGCTCTCGGGACCTCCGGGGGGAGACCCAGTACTTC
j_gene: TRBJ2-5; abundance: -; d_gene: TRBD2; v_gene: TRBV7-9; CDR3aa: CASRRGLAGQETQYF; CDR3nt: TGTGCCAGCAGACGTGGACTAGCGGGACAAGAGACCCAGTACTTC
j_gene: TRBJ1-1; abundance: -; d_gene: -; v_gene: TRBV5-1; CDR3aa: CASSLAGFRGTEAFF; CDR3nt: TGCGCCAGCAGCTTGGCCGGCTTTCGGGGCACTGAAGCTTTCTTT
j_gene: TRBJ2-5; abundance: -; d_gene: TRBD1; v_gene: TRBV30; CDR3aa: CAWSVLTGGVSTQYF; CDR3nt: TGTGCCTGGAGTGTCCTGACAGGGGGCGTTTCTACCCAGTACTTC
j_gene: TRBJ2-1; abundance: -; d_gene: -; v_gene: TRBV7-8; CDR3aa: CASSLVRAEQFF; CDR3nt: TGTGCCAGCAGCTTAGTGCGCGCCGAGCAGTTCTTC
j_gene: TRBJ2-1; abundance: -; d_gene: -; v_gene: TRBV9; CDR3aa: CASSVYWGAPHNEQFF; CDR3nt: TGTGCCAGCAGCGTGTACTGGGGAGCACCCCACAATGAGCAGTTCTTC
j_gene: TRBJ1-1; abundance: few; d_gene: -; v_gene: TRBV14; CDR3aa: CASSRQDPTEAFF; CDR3nt: TGTGCCAGCAGCCGACAGGACCCCACTGAAGCTTTCTTT
j_gene: TRBJ1-1; abundance: -; d_gene: TRBD1; v_gene: TRBV2; CDR3aa: CASSAQGARGTEAFF; CDR3nt: TGTGCCAGCAGTGCCCAGGGGGCCCGGGGCACTGAAGCTTTCTTT
j_gene: TRBJ2-1; abundance: -; d_gene: -; v_gene: TRBV27; CDR3aa: CASSSSFYEQFF; CDR3nt: TGTGCCAGCAGTTCTAGCTTTTATGAGCAGTTCTTC
j_gene: TRBJ1-1; abundance: -; d_gene: -; v_gene: TRBV6-1; CDR3aa: CASTPGTEAFF; CDR3nt: TGTGCCAGCACCCCCGGCACTGAAGCTTTCTTT
j_gene: TRBJ2-7; abundance: -; d_gene: -; v_gene: TRBV6-5; CDR3aa: CASSYVGVYEQYF; CDR3nt: TGTGCCAGCAGTTACGTGGGAGTGTACGAGCAGTACTTC
j_gene: TRBJ1-3; abundance: -; d_gene: -; v_gene: TRBV6-1; CDR3aa: CASSPTGNGNTIYF; CDR3nt: TGTGCCAGCAGCCCTACAGGGAATGGAAACACCATATATTTT
j_gene: TRBJ2-5; abundance: once; d_gene: TRBD2; v_gene: TRBV5-1; CDR3aa: CASSSPLAGEVWETQYF; CDR3nt: TGCGCCAGCTCGTCGCCTCTAGCGGGAGAAGTTTGGGAGACCCAGTACTTC
j_gene: TRBJ2-7; abundance: -; d_gene: TRBD1; v_gene: TRBV2; CDR3aa: CASRKDRSSYEQYF; CDR3nt: TGTGCCAGCAGAAAGGACAGGAGCTCCTACGAGCAGTACTTC
j_gene: TRBJ2-2; abundance: -; d_gene: TRBD2; v_gene: TRBV6-6; CDR3aa: CASSYLAGDDTGELFF; CDR3nt: TGTGCCAGCAGTTACCTCGCGGGAGACGACACCGGGGAGCTGTTTTTT
j_gene: TRBJ2-7; abundance: few; d_gene: TRBD2; v_gene: TRBV7-2; CDR3aa: CASSLEGTRGLEQYF; CDR3nt: TGTGCCAGCAGCTTAGAAGGGACTAGAGGTTTGGAGCAGTACTTC
j_gene: TRBJ1-3; abundance: -; d_gene: -; v_gene: TRBV28; CDR3aa: CASSWQVVSGNTIYF; CDR3nt: TGTGCCAGCAGTTGGCAGGTAGTCTCTGGAAACACCATATATTTT
j_gene: TRBJ1-1; abundance: -; d_gene: TRBD1; v_gene: TRBV10-3; CDR3aa: CATSGRRDRGFTEAFF; CDR3nt: TGTGCCACCTCGGGTCGCCGGGACAGGGGGTTCACTGAAGCTTTCTTT
j_gene: TRBJ2-3; abundance: few; d_gene: TRBD1; v_gene: TRBV5-6; CDR3aa: CASNLARTGVRSRGDTQYF; CDR3nt: TGTGCCAGCAACTTGGCCCGGACAGGGGTCCGCTCTAGAGGTGATACGCAGTATTTT
j_gene: TRBJ2-7; abundance: -; d_gene: TRBD2; v_gene: TRBV11-2; CDR3aa: CASSLTSGIVVEQYF; CDR3nt: TGTGCCAGCAGCTTAACTAGCGGGATTGTGGTTGAGCAGTACTTC
j_gene: TRBJ1-1; abundance: -; d_gene: -; v_gene: TRBV10-2; CDR3aa: CASSAFRGRFFTEAFF; CDR3nt: TGCGCCAGCAGCGCCTTCCGGGGTAGGTTCTTCACTGAAGCTTTCTTT
j_gene: TRBJ1-2; abundance: -; d_gene: TRBD1; v_gene: TRBV27; CDR3aa: CASSPPGTGRDYTF; CDR3nt: TGTGCCAGCAGCCCCCCCGGGACAGGGAGGGATTACACCTTC
j_gene: TRBJ2-7; abundance: -; d_gene: TRBD2; v_gene: TRBV13; CDR3aa: CASSLGTAGTSSSSGEQYF; CDR3nt: TGTGCCAGCAGCTTAGGGACTGCCGGGACTAGTTCTTCTTCGGGAGAGCAGTACTTC
j_gene: TRBJ2-3; abundance: -; d_gene: TRBD2; v_gene: TRBV30; CDR3aa: CAWSVWLSGRTDTQYF; CDR3nt: TGTGCCTGGAGTGTATGGCTGAGCGGGAGAACAGATACGCAGTATTTT
j_gene: TRBJ1-2; abundance: -; d_gene: TRBD1; v_gene: TRBV7-9; CDR3aa: CASSLGTGPSGGYTF; CDR3nt: TGTGCCAGCAGCTTGGGGACAGGGCCTTCTGGGGGCTACACCTTC
j_gene: TRBJ2-1; abundance: few; d_gene: -; v_gene: TRBV14; CDR3aa: CASSQIGDEQFF; CDR3nt: TGTGCCAGCAGCCAAATCGGGGATGAGCAGTTCTTC
j_gene: TRBJ1-2; abundance: once; d_gene: -; v_gene: TRBV5-1; CDR3aa: CASSLDREGYTF; CDR3nt: TGCGCCAGCAGCTTGGACAGGGAAGGCTACACCTTC
j_gene: TRBJ1-1; abundance: -; d_gene: -; v_gene: TRBV10-2; CDR3aa: CASILTGRNTEAFF; CDR3nt: TGCGCCAGCATATTGACGGGAAGGAACACTGAAGCTTTCTTT
j_gene: TRBJ2-7; abundance: -; d_gene: -; v_gene: TRBV18; CDR3aa: CASSPLADYEQYF; CDR3nt: TGTGCCAGCTCACCGCTAGCAGATTACGAGCAGTACTTC
j_gene: TRBJ2-7; abundance: -; d_gene: TRBD2; v_gene: TRBV5-4; CDR3aa: CASSLGTSGILYEQYF; CDR3nt: TGTGCCAGCAGCTTAGGGACTAGCGGTATCCTTTACGAGCAGTACTTC
j_gene: TRBJ1-2; abundance: -; d_gene: -; v_gene: TRBV16; CDR3aa: CASSQQPGAVYGYTF; CDR3nt: TGTGCCAGCAGCCAACAGCCAGGGGCCGTCTATGGCTACACCTTC